The entry below describes one TCR beta chain. Its antigen is unidentified. The CDR3 is 16 residues long. CDR1 and CDR2 from the germline V gene are LGHNA and YNFKEQ. V gave up 3 bases and J gave up 0 bases, with 15 bases separating them. The data were taken from a study of shared clonotypes between healthy human individuals. Study overall: Per donor, CD8 memory used one plate, CD8 naive used two, CD4 memory used three and CD4 naive used three. Study outcomes and limitations: Estimated richness was generally greater in naive than memory subsets. Sampling covered blood only; tissue repertoires likely differ.

The input for sorted-subset replicate PCRs was approximately 190 ng DNA, about 30,000 T cell genomes. Clones were read by immunoSEQ multiplex PCR, and TCRdb kept only the in-frame ones, dropping some. The table shows around 2,000,000 clones, with around 95% occurring only once. The sequencing input was naive CD4+ T cells sorted from blood. The subset here: CD45RA+ positively selected. This clonotype was obtained from a young man in good health. The chain links TRBV4-2 to TRBJ2-7; D possibly matches TRBD1 or TRBD2 (5 bases each). CDR3 region: CASSQTTGTSSYEQYF. CDR3 sequence (DNA): TGTGCCAGCAGCCAGACGACCGGGACGTCCTCCTACGAGCAGTACTTC.